This note documents a single TCR beta chain sequence. V lost 3 bases and J lost 2; bases outside the gene matches: 11. The CDR3 has 17 amino acids. The germline V gene has CDR1 DFQATT and CDR2 SNEGSKA (reference sequence). The record originates from a study of regulatory T cells in long-lasting Graves disease. The authors built TCR beta libraries using iRepertoire HTBI primers and Arm-PCR of CDR3 regions. TCRdb reprocessed the multiplex PCR reads with MiXCR, giving one entry per CDR3 protein. The data contain around 250,000 distinct CDR3 sequences, approximately 20% of them singletons. As to time point: newly diagnosed GD, antithyroid drugs for less than 3 months. TCR sequences were obtained from RNA taken from PBMCs.

Material: peripheral blood mononuclear cells (PBMCs), obtained at new diagnosis, from a patient treated with antithyroid drugs. The receptor was isolated from a female donor with Graves disease. The gene calls are TRBV20-1 and TRBJ2-3; TRBD2 matches 10 bases. The CDR3 DNA is TGCAGTGCTAGGGTGGTGGGACTAGCGTTCTACACAGATACGCAGTATTTT. It is translated as CSARVVGLAFYTDTQYF.